These 2 T cell receptor beta chains originate from one sample sequenced in a study of blood T cell repertoires in COVID-19. Data came from immunoSEQ multiplex PCR; TCRdb stores just in-frame clones and leaves some out. The table has 300,000 or so clones, 90% seen once. The material sequenced was PBMCs or T cells enriched from blood (not recorded which). These receptors were obtained from a man between 60 and 75 years old who had recovered from COVID-19.

The chain has TRBV19 and TRBJ2-3; 8 positions agree with TRBD1. Looked up from germline, CDR1 is LNHDA and CDR2 is SQIVND (reference sequence). After removal of 5 bases from V and 2 bases from J, the junction contained 6 bases not matched to a gene. The CDR3 is made up of 15 amino acids. The CDR3 DNA follows: TGTGCCAGTAGTCGAAACAGGGGGTACACAGATACGCAGTATTTT. As protein: CASSRNRGYTDTQYF.

The gene calls are TRBV11-3 and TRBJ2-1; 7 positions match TRBD2. CDR1 is SGHNT and CDR2 is YENEEA in the germline V gene. The CDR3 is 16 amino acids. V dropped 5 bases and J dropped 7; count of bases not matched to a gene: 14. CDR3 nucleotides: TGTGCCAGCAGCCCCCGTTGGGAGGGTGGAAAAAATGAGCAGTTCTTC. Translation: CASSPRWEGGKNEQFF.